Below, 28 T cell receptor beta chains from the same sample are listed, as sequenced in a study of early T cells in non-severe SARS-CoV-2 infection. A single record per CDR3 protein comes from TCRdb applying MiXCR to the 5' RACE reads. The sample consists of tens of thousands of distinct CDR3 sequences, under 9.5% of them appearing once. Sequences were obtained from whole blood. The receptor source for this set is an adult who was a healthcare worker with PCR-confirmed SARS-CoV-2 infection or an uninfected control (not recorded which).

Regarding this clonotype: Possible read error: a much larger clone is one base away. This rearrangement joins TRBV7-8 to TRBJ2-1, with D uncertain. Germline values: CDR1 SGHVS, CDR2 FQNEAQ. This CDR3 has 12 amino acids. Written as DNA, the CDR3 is TGTCCCAGCAGCTTAGATTATGGTGAGCAGTTCTTC. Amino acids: CPSSLDYGEQFF. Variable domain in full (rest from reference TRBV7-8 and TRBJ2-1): GAGVSQSPRYKVAKRGQDVALRCDPISGHVSLFWYQQALGQGPEFLTYFQNEAQLDKSGLPSDRFFAERPEGSVSTLKIQRTQQEDSAVYLCPSSLDYGEQFFGPGTRLTVL.

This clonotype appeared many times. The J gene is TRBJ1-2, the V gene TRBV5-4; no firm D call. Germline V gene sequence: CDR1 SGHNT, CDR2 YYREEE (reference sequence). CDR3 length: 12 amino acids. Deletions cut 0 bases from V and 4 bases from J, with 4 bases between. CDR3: CASSLERYGYTF. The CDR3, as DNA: TGTGCCAGCAGCTTGGAACGCTATGGCTACACCTTC.

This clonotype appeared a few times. CDR3 residues: CASSVDTSTDTQYF. The CDR3 region has the DNA TGTGCCAGCAGTGTAGACACGAGCACAGATACGCAGTATTTT. V and J are TRBV2 and TRBJ2-3; D is uncertain. CDR3 length equals 14 residues. The germline CDR1 and CDR2 sequences are SNHLY and FYNNEI. Trimming cost V 4 bases and J 0 bases, with 8 bases left between them.

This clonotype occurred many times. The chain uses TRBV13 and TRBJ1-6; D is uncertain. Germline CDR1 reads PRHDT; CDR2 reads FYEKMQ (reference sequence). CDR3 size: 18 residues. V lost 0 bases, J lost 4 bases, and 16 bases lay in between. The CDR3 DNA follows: TGTGCCAGCAGCTTAGGCCATATCCGGGTGAAATATAATTCACCCCTCCACTTT. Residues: CASSLGHIRVKYNSPLHF.

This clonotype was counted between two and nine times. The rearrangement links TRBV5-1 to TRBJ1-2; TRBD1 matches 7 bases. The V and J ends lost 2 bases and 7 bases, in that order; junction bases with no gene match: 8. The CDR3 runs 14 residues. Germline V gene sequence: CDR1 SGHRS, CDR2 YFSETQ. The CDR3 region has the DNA TGCGCCAGCAGCTTAAAGGGGGCGCCAGGTGGCTACACCTTC. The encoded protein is CASSLKGAPGGYTF. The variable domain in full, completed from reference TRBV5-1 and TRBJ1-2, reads KAGVTQTPRYLIKTRGQQVTLSCSPISGHRSVSWYQQTPGQGLQFLFEYFSETQRNKGNFPGRFSGRQFSNSRSEMNVSTLELGDSALYLCASSLKGAPGGYTFGSGTRLTVV.

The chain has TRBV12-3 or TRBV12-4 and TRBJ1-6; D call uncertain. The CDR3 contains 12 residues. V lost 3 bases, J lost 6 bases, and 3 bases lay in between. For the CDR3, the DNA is TGTGCCAGCAGTTTCAGTAATTCACCCCTCCACTTT. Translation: CASSFSNSPLHF.

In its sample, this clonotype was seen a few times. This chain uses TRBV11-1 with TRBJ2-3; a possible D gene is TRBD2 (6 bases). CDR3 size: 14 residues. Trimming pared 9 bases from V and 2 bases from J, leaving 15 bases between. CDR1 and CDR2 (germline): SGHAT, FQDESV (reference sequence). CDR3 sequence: CASSVRDPTDTQYF. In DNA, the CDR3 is TGTGCCAGTAGCGTGCGGGACCCCACAGATACGCAGTATTTT. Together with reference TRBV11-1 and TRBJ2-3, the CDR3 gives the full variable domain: EAEVAQSPRYKITEKSQAVAFWCDPISGHATLYWYRQILGQGPELLVQFQDESVVDDSQLPKDRFSAERLKGVDSTLKIQPAELGDSAMYLCASSVRDPTDTQYFGPGTRLTVL.

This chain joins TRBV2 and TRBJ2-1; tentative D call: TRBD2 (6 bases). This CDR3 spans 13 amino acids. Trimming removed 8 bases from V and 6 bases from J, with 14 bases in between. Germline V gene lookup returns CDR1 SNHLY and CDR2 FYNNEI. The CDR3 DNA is TGTGCCAGCGGGAGGACTATGTTCAATGAGCAGTTCTTC. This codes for CASGRTMFNEQFF.

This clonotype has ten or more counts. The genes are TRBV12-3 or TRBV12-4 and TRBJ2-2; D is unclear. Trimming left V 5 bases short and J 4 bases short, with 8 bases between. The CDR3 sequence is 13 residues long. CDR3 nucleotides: TGTGCCAGCAGTCTTAGGGTCACCGGGGAGCTGTTTTTT. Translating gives CASSLRVTGELFF.

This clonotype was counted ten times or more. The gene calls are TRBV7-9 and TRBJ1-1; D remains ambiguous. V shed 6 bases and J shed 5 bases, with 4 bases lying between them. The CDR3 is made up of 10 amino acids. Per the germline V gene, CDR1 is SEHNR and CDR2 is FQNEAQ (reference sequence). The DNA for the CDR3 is TGTGCCAGCAGTGGGACTGAAGCTTTCTTT. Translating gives CASSGTEAFF.

CDR3 coding DNA: TGTGCCAGCAGTAGGCCCGCCGATACGCAGTATTTT. Amino acids: CASSRPADTQYF. The genes are TRBV12-3 or TRBV12-4 and TRBJ2-3; D is uncertain. This CDR3 has 12 amino acids. V lost 5 bases and J lost 6, with 9 bases in between.

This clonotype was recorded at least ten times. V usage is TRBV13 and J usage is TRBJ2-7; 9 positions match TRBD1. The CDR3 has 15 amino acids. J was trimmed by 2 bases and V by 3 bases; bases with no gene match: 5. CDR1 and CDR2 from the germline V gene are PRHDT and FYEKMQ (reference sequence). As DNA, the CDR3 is TGTGCCAGCAGCTTTAGGGACAGGGCACCCTACGAGCAGTACTTC. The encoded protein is CASSFRDRAPYEQYF.

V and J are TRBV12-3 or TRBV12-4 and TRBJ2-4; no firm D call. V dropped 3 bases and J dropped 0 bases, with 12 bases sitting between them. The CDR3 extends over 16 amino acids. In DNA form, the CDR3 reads TGTGCCAGCAGTTTCTTCCGGCACTCAGCCAAAAACATTCAGTACTTC. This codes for CASSFFRHSAKNIQYF.

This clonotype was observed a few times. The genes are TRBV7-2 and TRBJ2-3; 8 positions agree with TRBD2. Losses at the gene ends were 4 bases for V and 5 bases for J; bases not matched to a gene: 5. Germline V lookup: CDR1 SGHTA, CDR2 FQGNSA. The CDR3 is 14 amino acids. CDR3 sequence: CASSSGGAGDTQYF. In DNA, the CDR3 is TGTGCCAGCAGCTCCGGGGGGGCTGGAGATACGCAGTATTTT.

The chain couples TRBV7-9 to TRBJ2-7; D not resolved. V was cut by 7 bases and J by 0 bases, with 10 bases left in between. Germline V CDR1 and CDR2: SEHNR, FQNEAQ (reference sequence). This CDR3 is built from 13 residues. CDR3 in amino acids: CASMPPLSYEQYF. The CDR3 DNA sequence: TGTGCCAGCATGCCTCCCCTCTCCTACGAGCAGTACTTC.

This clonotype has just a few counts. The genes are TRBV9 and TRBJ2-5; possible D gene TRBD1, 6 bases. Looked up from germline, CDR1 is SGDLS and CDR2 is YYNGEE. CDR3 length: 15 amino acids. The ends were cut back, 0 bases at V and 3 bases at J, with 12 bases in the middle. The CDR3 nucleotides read TGTGCCAGCAGCGTAGATGGGACACAGGAAGAGACCCAGTACTTC. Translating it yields CASSVDGTQEETQYF.

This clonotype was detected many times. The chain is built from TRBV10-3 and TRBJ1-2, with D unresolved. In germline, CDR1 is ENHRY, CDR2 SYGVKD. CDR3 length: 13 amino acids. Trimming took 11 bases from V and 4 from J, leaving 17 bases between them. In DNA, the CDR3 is TGTGCCGGCCGGGCCTTGGAGAGCTATGGCTACACCTTC. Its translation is CAGRALESYGYTF.

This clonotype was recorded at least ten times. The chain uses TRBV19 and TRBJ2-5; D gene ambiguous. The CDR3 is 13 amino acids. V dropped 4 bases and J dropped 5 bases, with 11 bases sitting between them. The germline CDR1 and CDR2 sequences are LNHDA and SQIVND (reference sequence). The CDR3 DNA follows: TGTGCCAGTAGTAGGACGTTTGAGGAGACCCAGTACTTC. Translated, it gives CASSRTFEETQYF.

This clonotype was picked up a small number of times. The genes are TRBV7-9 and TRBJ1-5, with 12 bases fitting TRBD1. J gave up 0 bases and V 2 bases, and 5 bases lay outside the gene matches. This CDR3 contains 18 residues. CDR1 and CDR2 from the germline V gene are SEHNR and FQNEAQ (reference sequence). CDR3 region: CASSLSGTGGHSNQPQHF. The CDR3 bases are TGTGCCAGCAGCTTATCCGGGACAGGGGGCCATAGCAATCAGCCCCAGCATTTT.

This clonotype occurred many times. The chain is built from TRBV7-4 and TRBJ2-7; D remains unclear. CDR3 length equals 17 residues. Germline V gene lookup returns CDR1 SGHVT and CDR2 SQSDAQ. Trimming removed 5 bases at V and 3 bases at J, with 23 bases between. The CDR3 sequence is CASSHPPTAFIFYEQYF. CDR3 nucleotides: TGTGCCAGCAGCCACCCGCCTACCGCTTTTATATTCTACGAGCAGTACTTC.

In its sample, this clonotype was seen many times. The CDR3 is CASSSGGAQSYNEQFF. In DNA form, the CDR3 reads TGTGCCAGCAGCTCCGGGGGGGCTCAGTCCTACAATGAGCAGTTCTTC. J is TRBJ2-1 and V is TRBV5-4; 8 nucleotides line up with TRBD2. V gave up 3 bases and J gave up 1 base; unmatched junction bases: 6. CDR1 and CDR2 from the germline V gene are SGHNT and YYREEE (reference sequence). The CDR3 consists of 16 residues. The whole variable domain, filled in from reference TRBV5-4 and TRBJ2-1, reads ETGVTQSPTHLIKTRGQQVTLRCSSQSGHNTVSWYQQALGQGPQFIFQYYREEENGRGNFPPRFSGLQFPNYSSELNVNALELDDSALYLCASSSGGAQSYNEQFFGPGTRLTVL.

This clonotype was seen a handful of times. The CDR3 coding sequence is TGTGCCGGTGCCAACCGTACGGCCCAGTACTTC. It translates to CAGANRTAQYF. V gene TRBV28 combines with J gene TRBJ2-5; D not certain. CDR1 is MDHEN and CDR2 is SYDVKM in the germline V gene. The ends were cut back, 11 bases at V and 9 bases at J, with 16 bases in the middle. The CDR3 is 11 residues long.

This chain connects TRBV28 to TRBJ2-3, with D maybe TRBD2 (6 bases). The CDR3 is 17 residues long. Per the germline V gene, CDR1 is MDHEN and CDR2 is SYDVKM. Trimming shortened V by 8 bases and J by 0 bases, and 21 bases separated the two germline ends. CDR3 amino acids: CASLLTPGTPSTDTQYF. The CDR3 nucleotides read TGTGCCAGCCTTCTCACGCCGGGGACTCCTAGCACAGATACGCAGTATTTT.

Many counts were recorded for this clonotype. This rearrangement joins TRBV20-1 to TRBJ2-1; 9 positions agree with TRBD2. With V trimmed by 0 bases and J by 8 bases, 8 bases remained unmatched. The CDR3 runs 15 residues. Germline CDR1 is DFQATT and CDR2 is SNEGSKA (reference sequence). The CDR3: CSAREGGGAVDEQFF. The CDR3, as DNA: TGCAGTGCTAGAGAAGGCGGGGGGGCAGTGGATGAGCAGTTCTTC.

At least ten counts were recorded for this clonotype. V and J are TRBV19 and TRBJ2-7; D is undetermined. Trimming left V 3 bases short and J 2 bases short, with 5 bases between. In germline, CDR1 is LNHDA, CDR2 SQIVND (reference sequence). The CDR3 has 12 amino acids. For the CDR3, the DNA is TGTGCCAGTAGTATGGGCCCCTACGAGCAGTACTTC. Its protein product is CASSMGPYEQYF.

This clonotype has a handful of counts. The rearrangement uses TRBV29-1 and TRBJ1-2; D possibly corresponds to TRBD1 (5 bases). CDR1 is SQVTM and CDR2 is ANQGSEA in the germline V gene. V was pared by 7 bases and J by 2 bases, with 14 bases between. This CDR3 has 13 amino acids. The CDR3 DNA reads TGCAGCGCTAGGGACGGCCAGAACTATGGCTACACCTTC. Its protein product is CSARDGQNYGYTF.

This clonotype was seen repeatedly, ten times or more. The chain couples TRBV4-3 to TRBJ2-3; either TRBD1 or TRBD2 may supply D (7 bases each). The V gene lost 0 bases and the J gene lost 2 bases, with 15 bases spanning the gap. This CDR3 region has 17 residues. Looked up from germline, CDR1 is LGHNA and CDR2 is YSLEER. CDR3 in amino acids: CASSQDGEGANTDTQYF. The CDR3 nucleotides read TGCGCCAGCAGCCAAGATGGGGAGGGGGCGAACACAGATACGCAGTATTTT.

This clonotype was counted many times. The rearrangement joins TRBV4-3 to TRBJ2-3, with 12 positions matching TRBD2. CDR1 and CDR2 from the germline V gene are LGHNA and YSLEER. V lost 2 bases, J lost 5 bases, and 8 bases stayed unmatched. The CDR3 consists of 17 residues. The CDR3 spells CASSQLSLAGGGDTQYF. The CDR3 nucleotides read TGCGCCAGCAGCCAACTTTCCCTAGCGGGGGGGGGAGATACGCAGTATTTT.